The rows below give T cell receptor beta chains drawn from one sample of a study of blood T cell repertoires in COVID-19. Clones were sequenced by immunoSEQ multiplex PCR, and TCRdb holds only the in-frame ones, with some missing. Of 150,000 to 200,000 clones in the sample, about 89% were seen once. Input material: peripheral blood. The receptors here all came from a man in his sixties or seventies with acute or convalescent COVID-19. CDR3s leave out the opening cysteine and the closing phenylalanine or tryptophan. Each record gives: V gene, J gene, clone size, CDR3 protein. Only some rows state a clone size, as once, few, many or a class for expanded clones.

V: TRBV11-3; J: TRBJ1-5; size: -; CDR3: ASSLVFHGNQPQH
V: TRBV10-1; J: TRBJ2-3; size: -; CDR3: ASSESGLGDTQY
V: TRBV9; J: TRBJ2-5; size: -; CDR3: ASSPSQWADQETQY
V: TRBV6-5; J: TRBJ1-5; size: few; CDR3: ASSTGQGAGQPQH
V: TRBV4-3; J: TRBJ2-3; size: once; CDR3: ASSPVGGDTQY
V: TRBV27; J: TRBJ2-2; size: -; CDR3: ASSFRLAGVGELF
V: TRBV9; J: TRBJ2-7; size: -; CDR3: ASSVDPSGSFPQY
V: TRBV19; J: TRBJ1-3; size: -; CDR3: ASSIRRTSGNTIY
V: TRBV10-1; J: TRBJ2-7; size: -; CDR3: ASSESGVGYEQY
V: TRBV4-2; J: TRBJ1-2; size: -; CDR3: ASSQAGALDRSGYT
V: TRBV19; J: TRBJ2-4; size: -; CDR3: ASSGSEEDIQY
V: TRBV11-3; J: TRBJ2-1; size: -; CDR3: ASSPSGTDSYNEQF
V: TRBV6-5; J: TRBJ1-5; size: -; CDR3: ASSRVASNQPQH
V: TRBV30; J: TRBJ1-1; size: -; CDR3: AWNRGGDMNTEAF
V: TRBV7-2; J: TRBJ2-7; size: -; CDR3: ASSLHPGQVSYEQY
V: TRBV4-3; J: TRBJ2-1; size: -; CDR3: ASSQETSGDNEQF
V: TRBV3-1/TRBV3-2; J: TRBJ1-5; size: -; CDR3: ASSQPRGDQPQH
V: TRBV5-1; J: TRBJ2-7; size: -; CDR3: ASSSGLAGDEQY
V: TRBV4-3; J: TRBJ1-2; size: once; CDR3: ASSREYGTHGYT
V: TRBV10-1; J: TRBJ1-2; size: -; CDR3: ASSLGTALYGYT
V: TRBV15; J: TRBJ1-3; size: -; CDR3: ATSRGGAGNTIY
V: TRBV5-6; J: TRBJ2-3; size: -; CDR3: ASSFPSDTQY
V: TRBV3-1/TRBV3-2; J: TRBJ1-6; size: -; CDR3: ASSQRTENSPLH